These 4 T cell receptor beta chains were sequenced from one sample in a study of cytomegalovirus exposure and HLA in healthy donors. The protocol was immunoSEQ multiplex PCR, while the TCRdb copy is restricted to in-frame clones and leaves out a portion. The repertoire includes around 150,000 clones, around nine tenths of them detected once, and around 2% sits in the top ten. Input material: PBMCs. The receptors were gathered from a woman aged 18-35 years in good health and CMV-seronegative.

The chain uses TRBV5-1 and TRBJ1-5; 9 positions match TRBD1. CDR1 and CDR2 from the germline V gene are SGHRS and YFSETQ. The CDR3 has 15 amino acids. J was trimmed by 6 bases and V by 6 bases; bases with no gene match: 10. The CDR3 spells CASTWGDREGQPQHF. CDR3 DNA: TGCGCCAGCACCTGGGGGGACAGGGAGGGTCAGCCCCAGCATTTT.

This chain uses TRBV4-2 with TRBJ2-5; tentative D call: TRBD2 (7 bases). V lost 1 base and J 4 bases, leaving 19 bases between the germline ends. Germline lookup yields CDR1 LGHNA and CDR2 YNFKEQ. There are 17 residues in the CDR3. The CDR3 region is CASSQALGGGPAETQYF. CDR3 nucleotides: TGTGCCAGCAGCCAAGCTTTAGGGGGGGGGCCCGCAGAGACCCAGTACTTC.

The rearrangement links TRBV15 to TRBJ1-1; unclear D gene. This CDR3 comprises 12 residues. V was pared by 4 bases and J by 1 base, with 4 bases between. Germline loops: CDR1 LNHNV, CDR2 YYDKDF (reference sequence). CDR3 DNA: TGTGCCACCAGCACGGGGAACACTGAAGCTTTCTTT. It yields the protein CATSTGNTEAFF.

This chain's CDR3 is CASSIPRFPYEQYF. The DNA for the CDR3 is TGTGCCAGTAGTATACCCAGGTTCCCCTACGAGCAGTACTTC. The chain joins TRBV19 to TRBJ2-7, with D uncertain. The CDR3 has 14 residues. CDR1 is LNHDA, CDR2 SQIVND, per germline (reference sequence). V was clipped by 2 bases and J by 2 bases, with 10 bases between them.